This paragraph reports one TCR beta chain. Its antigen remains unidentified. CDR3 size: 14 residues. V lost 5 bases to trimming and J lost 3 bases, with 13 bases between them. CDR1 and CDR2 (germline): SGHAT, FQDESV (reference sequence). This entry belongs to a study of blood T cells in healthy people across ages. For the second PCR, which ran for about 6 to 11 cycles, a sample-barcoded 5' primer and a J-beta primer mix were used. Each TCR beta cDNA got a 12-nucleotide random molecular identifier. Using its own MiXCR run on the 5' RACE reads, TCRdb lists one record per CDR3 protein. There are 1.5 million to 2 million distinct CDR3 sequences in the sample; approximately 39% occur only once, and under 30% lies in the top ten. Overall study findings and caveats: Getting older went along with TCR beta diversity per million T cells dropping roughly linearly. TCR beta diversity correlated strongly with naive T cell percentage.

J is TRBJ1-2 and V is TRBV11-1; D call uncertain. Sequencing was carried out using blood. The sequence was collected from a human donor in good health. The CDR3 is CASSPVMGDYGYTF. In nucleotides, the CDR3 is TGTGCCAGCAGCCCCGTAATGGGCGACTATGGCTACACCTTC.